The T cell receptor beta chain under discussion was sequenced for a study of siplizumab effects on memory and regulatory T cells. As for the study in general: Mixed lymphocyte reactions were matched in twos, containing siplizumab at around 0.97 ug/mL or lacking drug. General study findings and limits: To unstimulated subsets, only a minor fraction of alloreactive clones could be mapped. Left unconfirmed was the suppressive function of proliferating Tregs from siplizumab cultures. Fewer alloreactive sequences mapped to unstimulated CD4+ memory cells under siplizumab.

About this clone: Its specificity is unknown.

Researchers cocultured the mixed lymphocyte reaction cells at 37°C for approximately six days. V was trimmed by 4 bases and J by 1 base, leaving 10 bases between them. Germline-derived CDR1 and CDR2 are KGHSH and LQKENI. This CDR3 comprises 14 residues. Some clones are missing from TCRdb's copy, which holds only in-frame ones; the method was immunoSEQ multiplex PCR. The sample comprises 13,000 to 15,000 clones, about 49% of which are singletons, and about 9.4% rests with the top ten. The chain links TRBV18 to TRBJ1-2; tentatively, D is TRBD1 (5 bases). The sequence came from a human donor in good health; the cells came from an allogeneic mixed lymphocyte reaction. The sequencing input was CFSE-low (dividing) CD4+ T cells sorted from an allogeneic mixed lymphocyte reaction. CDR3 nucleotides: TGTGCCAGCTCACACGGGGCCAATAACTATGGCTACACCTTC. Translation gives CASSHGANNYGYTF.